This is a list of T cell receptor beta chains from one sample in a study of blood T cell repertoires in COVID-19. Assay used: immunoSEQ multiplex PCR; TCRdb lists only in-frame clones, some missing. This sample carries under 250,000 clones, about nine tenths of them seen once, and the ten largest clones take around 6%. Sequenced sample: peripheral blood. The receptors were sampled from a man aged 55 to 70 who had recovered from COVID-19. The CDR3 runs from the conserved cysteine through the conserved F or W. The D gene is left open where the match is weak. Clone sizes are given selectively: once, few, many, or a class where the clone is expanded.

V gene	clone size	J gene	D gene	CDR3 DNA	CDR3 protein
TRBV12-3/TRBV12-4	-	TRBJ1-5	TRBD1	TGTGCCAGCCGTACAGGGGATCAGCCCCAGCATTTT	CASRTGDQPQHF
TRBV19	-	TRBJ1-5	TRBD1	TGTGCCAGTAGTCCCCGAGGGACAGTTTATAGCAATCAGCCCCAGCATTTT	CASSPRGTVYSNQPQHF
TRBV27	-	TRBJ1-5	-	TGTGCCAGCAGCCCCGACCCAGGCAGAGAGCCCCAGCATTTT	CASSPDPGREPQHF
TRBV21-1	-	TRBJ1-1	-	TGTGCCAGCAGCAACGGGACTGAAGCTTTCTTT	CASSNGTEAFF
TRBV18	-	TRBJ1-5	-	TGTGCCAGCTCACCCGGGGTGGGTCAGCCCCAGCATTTT	CASSPGVGQPQHF
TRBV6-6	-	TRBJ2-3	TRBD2	TGTGCCAGCAGTCGCGGGACTAGCGGGCCCCCGGGATATTTT	CASSRGTSGPPGYF
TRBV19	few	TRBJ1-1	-	TGTGCCAGTAGTATAACGGGGTCCACTGAAGCTTTCTTT	CASSITGSTEAFF
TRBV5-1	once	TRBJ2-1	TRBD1	TGCGCCAGCAGCTCCGGACAGGGGATCGAGAGGAAGCAGTTCTTC	CASSSGQGIERKQFF
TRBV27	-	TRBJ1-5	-	TGTGCCAGCAGGTTACAGCAGCCCCAGCATTTT	CASRLQQPQHF
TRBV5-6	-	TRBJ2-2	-	TGTGCCAGCAGCGCTACTAAAACAACCGGGGAGCTGTTTTTT	CASSATKTTGELFF
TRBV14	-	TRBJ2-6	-	TGTGCCAGCAGCCAAGTATGGCAGGGCACAGGTAACGGGGCCAACGTCCTGACTTTC	CASSQVWQGTGNGANVLTF
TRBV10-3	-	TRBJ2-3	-	TGTGCCATCAATCGGGATAGCACAGATACGCAGTATTTT	CAINRDSTDTQYF
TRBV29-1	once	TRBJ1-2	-	TGCAGCGTTGAAGGGGGGGTTTTCTATGGCTACACCTTC	CSVEGGVFYGYTF
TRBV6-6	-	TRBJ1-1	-	TGTGCCAGCGCGCGAACAGTTGAAGCTTTCTTT	CASARTVEAFF
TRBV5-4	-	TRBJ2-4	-	TGTGCCAGCAGCTTGGTTGGAGAAAACATTCAGTACTTC	CASSLVGENIQYF
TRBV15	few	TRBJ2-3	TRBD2	TGTGCCACCAGCAGAACGGGACTAGCGTCCCCAGATACGCAGTATTTT	CATSRTGLASPDTQYF
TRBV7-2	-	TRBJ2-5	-	TGTGCCAGCAGCTCCAGGGCACCTCGGGCAGAGACCCAGTACTTC	CASSSRAPRAETQYF
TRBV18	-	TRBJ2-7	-	TGTGCCAGCACGCAAACGGCAGGGATAGGCTACGAGCAGTACTTC	CASTQTAGIGYEQYF
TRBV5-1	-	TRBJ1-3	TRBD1	TGCGCCAGCAGCTCCGGGACAGGGGAAGGAAACACCATATATTTT	CASSSGTGEGNTIYF
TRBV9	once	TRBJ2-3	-	TGTGCCAGCAGCGGAATCCCGGGACGGGGCGGGAATACGCAGTATTTT	CASSGIPGRGGNTQYF
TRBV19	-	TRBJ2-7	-	TGTGCCAGTAGTATGCTAGCCGCCTACGAGCAGTACTTC	CASSMLAAYEQYF
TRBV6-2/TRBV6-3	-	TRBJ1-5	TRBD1	TGTGCCAGCAGTAGACAGGGGGCAAGCAATCAGCCCCAGCATTTT	CASSRQGASNQPQHF
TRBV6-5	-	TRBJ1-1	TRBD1	TGTGCCAAACAGACAGGGGGAACTGAAGCTTTCTTT	CAKQTGGTEAFF
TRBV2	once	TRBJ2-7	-	TGTGCCAGCAGTGGGTTGGGGCAGGCCGTTGGGGAGCAGTACTTC	CASSGLGQAVGEQYF
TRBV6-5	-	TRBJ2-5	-	TGTGCCAGCAGTCTCGGGAGTTGGTGGGAGACCCAGTACTTC	CASSLGSWWETQYF
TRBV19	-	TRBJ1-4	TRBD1	TGTGCCAGTAAGGACAGGCGGTCGGCAACTAATGAAAAACTGTTTTTT	CASKDRRSATNEKLFF
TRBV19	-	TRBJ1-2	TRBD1	TGTGCCAGTAGTATCTCAGGACAGGGTAAGAATGGCTACACCTTC	CASSISGQGKNGYTF
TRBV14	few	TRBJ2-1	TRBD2	TGTGCCAGCAGCCCACTAGCGGGTAGCTACAATGAGCAGTTCTTC	CASSPLAGSYNEQFF
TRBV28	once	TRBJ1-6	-	TGTGCCAGCAGTTTAAGCCGTTCACCCCTCCACTTT	CASSLSRSPLHF
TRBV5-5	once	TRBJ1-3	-	TGTGCCAGCAGTCGCGAGCGCGCTTCTGGAAACACCATATATTTT	CASSRERASGNTIYF
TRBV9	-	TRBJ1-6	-	TGTGCCAGCAGCGTCACCTTAGAGGGTAATTCACCCCTCCACTTT	CASSVTLEGNSPLHF
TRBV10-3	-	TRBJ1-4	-	TGTGCCATCAGTGAGATGGAGGGGCGTGCTGAAAAACTGTTTTTT	CAISEMEGRAEKLFF
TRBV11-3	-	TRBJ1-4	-	TGTGCCAGCCCGGTCGAAGAAAAACTGTTTTTT	CASPVEEKLFF
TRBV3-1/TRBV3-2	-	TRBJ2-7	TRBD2	TGTGCCAGCAGCCAAGGACTAGCGGGGGGCCTTAACGAGCAGTACTTC	CASSQGLAGGLNEQYF
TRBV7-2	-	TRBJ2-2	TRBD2	TGTGCCAGCAGCTTAATCTGGTGGGGGGGCACCGGGGAGCTGTTTTTT	CASSLIWWGGTGELFF
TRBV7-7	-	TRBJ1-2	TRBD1	TGTGCTAGCAGCTTTGTGACAGGGGGCGACGGCTACACCTTC	CASSFVTGGDGYTF
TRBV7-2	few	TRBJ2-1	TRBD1	TGTGCCAGCAGCCCGGGACAGGGCCGCTCCTACAATGAGCAGTTCTTC	CASSPGQGRSYNEQFF
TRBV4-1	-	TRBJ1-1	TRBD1	TGCGCCAGCAGCCCAGGACAGGGCGTGATTGAAGCTTTCTTT	CASSPGQGVIEAFF